Presented here are 23 T cell receptor beta chains from one specimen sequenced in a study of blood T cell repertoires in COVID-19. Clones were read by immunoSEQ multiplex PCR, and TCRdb kept only the in-frame ones, dropping some. The data show about 430,000 clones, roughly 90% seen once. Sequences were obtained from PBMCs or T cells enriched from blood (not recorded which). All receptors derive from a woman aged 18-35 years who had been exposed to COVID-19.

The genes are TRBV2 and TRBJ2-3, with D tentatively TRBD1 (6 bases). Germline CDR1 reads SNHLY; CDR2 reads FYNNEI. The V end was cut by 3 bases, the J end by 4 bases, with 11 bases between. This CDR3 region has 14 residues. The CDR3 reads CASSEDRQSDTQYF. CDR3 DNA: TGTGCCAGCAGTGAGGACAGACAATCAGATACGCAGTATTTT.

The chain uses TRBV2 and TRBJ1-6; 9 bases are a match to TRBD1. The CDR3 is 16 amino acids. In germline, CDR1 is SNHLY, CDR2 FYNNEI. V shed 6 bases and J 1 base; nucleotides not matched to a gene: 4. CDR3 amino acids: CASSVGQGSYNSPLHF. In DNA, the CDR3 is TGTGCCAGCAGCGTTGGACAGGGGTCCTATAATTCACCCCTCCACTTT.

This clone was seen a handful of times. Other DNA sequences in this specimen translate into the identical CDR3. The genes are TRBV5-1 and TRBJ2-7; 9 positions agree with TRBD2. Per germline, CDR1 SGHRS and CDR2 YFSETQ. The V and J ends lost 0 bases and 1 base, in that order; junction bases with no gene match: 2. CDR3 length: 15 residues. The chain's CDR3 is CASSLVAGGSYEQYF. The CDR3 bases are TGCGCCAGCAGCTTGGTTGCGGGAGGGTCCTACGAGCAGTACTTC.

The chain recombines TRBV7-9 with TRBJ2-3; tentative D call: TRBD1 (6 bases). Trimming shortened V by 11 bases and J by 0 bases, and 12 bases separated the two germline ends. CDR1 is SEHNR and CDR2 is FQNEAQ in the germline V gene (reference sequence). The CDR3 extends over 13 amino acids. The CDR3 nucleotides are TGTGCCGGTACCGGACAGAGCACAGATACGCAGTATTTT. Translating gives CAGTGQSTDTQYF.

This chain uses TRBV5-4 with TRBJ2-5; D is perhaps TRBD1 (6 bases). The CDR3 extends over 14 amino acids. In germline, CDR1 is SGHNT, CDR2 YYREEE (reference sequence). V was clipped by 4 bases and J by 0 bases, with 10 bases between them. The DNA of the CDR3 is TGTGCCAGCAGCCGAGACAGGAACCAAGAGACCCAGTACTTC. It codes for CASSRDRNQETQYF.

J is TRBJ1-1 and V is TRBV5-6, with a weak D call TRBD1 (5 bases). The CDR3 is 12 amino acids. Trimming took off 2 bases at V and 5 bases at J, with 7 bases between the two ends. In germline, CDR1 is SGHDT, CDR2 YYEEEE. CDR3 loop: CASSFGATEAFF. The CDR3 nucleotides are TGTGCCAGCAGCTTTGGGGCGACTGAAGCTTTCTTT.

This clone was seen once. At the DNA level, this CDR3 is encoded by other sequences in the same sample as well. The chain is built from TRBV11-2 and TRBJ1-2; D possibly corresponds to TRBD1 (5 bases). The V end lost 5 bases, the J end lost 4 bases, and 11 bases lay between the germline ends. CDR3 length: 13 amino acids. CDR1 is SGHAT and CDR2 is FQNNGV in the germline V gene. For the CDR3, the DNA is TGTGCCAGCAGCCCCACCGGGGGCTATGGCTACACCTTC. It specifies CASSPTGGYGYTF.

The rearrangement joins TRBV3-1 (or the pseudogene TRBV3-2) to TRBJ2-5; 9 bases match TRBD2. With 6 bases clipped from V and 1 base from J, the junction kept 6 bases outside the gene matches. Germline V CDR1 and CDR2: LGHDT, YNNKEL (reference sequence). The length of the CDR3 is 15 residues. The CDR3 loop is CASRSSGRPQETQYF. Written as DNA, the CDR3 is TGTGCCAGCAGGTCCAGCGGGAGGCCCCAAGAGACCCAGTACTTC.

The rearrangement links TRBV5-8 to TRBJ2-4, with 9 bases lining up with TRBD1. V shed 4 bases and J 0 bases; nucleotides not matched to a gene: 5. Germline-derived CDR1 and CDR2 are SGHTS and YDEGEE. The CDR3 runs to 16 residues. The CDR3 here is CASSVGQGEAKNIQYF. CDR3 in DNA: TGTGCCAGCAGCGTGGGACAGGGTGAAGCCAAAAACATTCAGTACTTC.

This clone has only one observation. The CDR3 nucleotides read TGTGCCAGCAGCACCCGGGACAGGCGCAATGAAAAACTGTTTTTT. Protein: CASSTRDRRNEKLFF. This sequence joins TRBV21-1 and TRBJ1-4; the DNA was not compared with TRBD1, the D call given in the table. TRBV21-1 is tagged as a pseudogene. The CDR3 loop spans 15 amino acids.

This chain uses TRBV5-1 with TRBJ2-3, with D tentatively TRBD1 (5 bases). The V and J ends lost 0 bases and 2 bases respectively, with 10 bases between them. Germline V gives CDR1 SGHRS, CDR2 YFSETQ. This CDR3 spans 15 amino acids. CDR3 DNA: TGCGCCAGCAGCTTGGGGACAAGTGCCACAGATACGCAGTATTTT. Protein: CASSLGTSATDTQYF.

CDR3 sequence reads: CASSLEMGPGNTIYF. The CDR3 bases are TGTGCCAGCAGCTTAGAAATGGGGCCTGGAAACACCATATATTTT. The chain is built from TRBV11-2 and TRBJ1-3; D perhaps matches TRBD1 (5 bases). Per germline, CDR1 SGHAT and CDR2 FQNNGV. The V end was cut by 0 bases, the J end by 2 bases, with 8 bases between. CDR3 length: 15 residues.

The chain joins TRBV3-1 (or the pseudogene TRBV3-2) to TRBJ2-7; D may be TRBD1 (5 bases). This CDR3 is 14 amino acids long. CDR1 and CDR2 from the germline V gene are LGHDT and YNNKEL (reference sequence). Trimming shortened V by 2 bases and J by 0 bases, and 8 bases separated the two germline ends. The CDR3 region is CASSQQGSSYEQYF. In nucleotides, the CDR3 is TGTGCCAGCAGCCAACAGGGTAGCTCCTACGAGCAGTACTTC.

The V call is TRBV9, the J call TRBJ2-7, with D maybe TRBD1 (5 bases). Germline V gives CDR1 SGDLS, CDR2 YYNGEE. V lost 1 base and J 5 bases, leaving 13 bases between the germline ends. The CDR3 covers 14 residues. This CDR3 reads CASSVSGGAHEQYF. The CDR3 nucleotides read TGTGCCAGCAGCGTATCCGGTGGGGCTCACGAGCAGTACTTC.

V usage is TRBV19 and J usage is TRBJ1-1; maybe TRBD1 (5 bases). Trimming took off 0 bases at V and 0 bases at J, with 8 bases between the two ends. This CDR3 has 15 amino acids. The germline V gene encodes CDR1 LNHDA and CDR2 SQIVND (reference sequence). This CDR3 reads CASSIEPGLNTEAFF. CDR3 coding DNA: TGTGCCAGTAGTATAGAGCCAGGGTTGAACACTGAAGCTTTCTTT. Looking up the rest from reference TRBV19 and TRBJ1-1 gives the full variable domain: DGGITQSPKYLFRKEGQNVTLSCEQNLNHDAMYWYRQDPGQGLRLIYYSQIVNDFQKGDIAEGYSVSREKKESFPLTVTSAQKNPTAFYLCASSIEPGLNTEAFFGQGTRLTVV.

V gene TRBV19 combines with J gene TRBJ2-7; TRBD1 matches at 9 bases. V dropped 4 bases and J dropped 4; count of bases not matched to a gene: 8. Germline assignment: CDR1 LNHDA and CDR2 SQIVND (reference sequence). The CDR3 loop spans 15 amino acids. The CDR3 region has the DNA TGTGCCAGTAGTACGACCGGGACAGGGATATACGAGCAGTACTTC. Translating it yields CASSTTGTGIYEQYF. The full variable domain, with the rest looked up from reference TRBV19 and TRBJ2-7, is DGGITQSPKYLFRKEGQNVTLSCEQNLNHDAMYWYRQDPGQGLRLIYYSQIVNDFQKGDIAEGYSVSREKKESFPLTVTSAQKNPTAFYLCASSTTGTGIYEQYFGPGTRLTVT.

As regards this clone: The sample contains more than one DNA sequence encoding this CDR3. The chain recombines TRBV5-1 with TRBJ2-7; TRBD1 agrees at 10 bases. With 4 bases clipped from V and 4 bases from J, the junction kept 8 bases outside the gene matches. From germline, CDR1 is SGHRS and CDR2 YFSETQ. CDR3 size: 15 residues. CDR3 sequence: CASSRGTGEGYEQYF. The CDR3 DNA reads TGCGCCAGCAGCCGGGGGACAGGGGAGGGGTACGAGCAGTACTTC.

This sequence joins TRBV29-1 and TRBJ1-1; D is possibly TRBD1 (5 bases). CDR1 and CDR2 from the germline V gene are SQVTM and ANQGSEA. V was trimmed by 3 bases and J by 0 bases, leaving 11 bases between them. The CDR3 is made up of 14 amino acids. The CDR3 DNA reads TGCAGCGTTGAGGGGCAGCACATGAACACTGAAGCTTTCTTT. It translates to CSVEGQHMNTEAFF.

The DNA for the CDR3 is TGCGCCAGCAGCCAAGAACGAGGAGCCACCGGGGAGCTGTTTTTT. As protein: CASSQERGATGELFF. The chain couples TRBV4-3 to TRBJ2-2; D is ambiguous. This CDR3 region has 15 residues. V was clipped by 0 bases and J by 4 bases, with 9 bases between them. Germline V gene data show CDR1 as LGHNA and CDR2 as YSLEER.

The chain carries TRBV30 and TRBJ2-3; a possible D gene is TRBD1 (6 bases). Trimming took off 0 bases at V and 2 bases at J, with 12 bases between the two ends. CDR1 GTSNPN and CDR2 SVGIG come from the germline V gene (reference sequence). This CDR3 region has 15 residues. CDR3: CAWSVWQGSTDTQYF. The CDR3 DNA reads as TGTGCCTGGAGTGTCTGGCAGGGGTCCACAGATACGCAGTATTTT.

J is TRBJ2-2 and V is TRBV19, with TRBD2 matching over 12 bases. The length of the CDR3 is 18 residues. The J segment lost 5 bases and the V segment lost 7 bases, leaving 14 bases of the junction unmatched. The V gene's germline CDR1 is LNHDA and CDR2 SQIVND (reference sequence). As DNA, the CDR3 is TGTGCCAGTATCCCACCCGGAGTGGGACTAGCGGGTACCGGGGAGCTGTTTTTT. Protein sequence: CASIPPGVGLAGTGELFF.

This clone was observed a single time. V is TRBV2 and J is TRBJ2-7; tentatively, D is TRBD1 (5 bases). The germline gives CDR1 SNHLY, CDR2 FYNNEI. The V end lost 8 bases, the J end lost 0 bases, and 8 bases lay between the germline ends. This CDR3 contains 12 residues. CDR3 loop: CASHRISYEQYF. As DNA, the CDR3 is TGTGCCAGCCACAGGATCTCCTACGAGCAGTACTTC.

V is TRBV6-6 and J is TRBJ1-2; possible D gene TRBD1, 6 bases. There are 12 residues in the CDR3. Trimming removed 6 bases at V and 7 bases at J, with 12 bases between. Germline V CDR1 and CDR2: MNHNY, SVGAGI (reference sequence). The CDR3 coding sequence is TGTGCCAGCAGCATCAGGGGATCTGGCTACACCTTC. Its protein product is CASSIRGSGYTF.